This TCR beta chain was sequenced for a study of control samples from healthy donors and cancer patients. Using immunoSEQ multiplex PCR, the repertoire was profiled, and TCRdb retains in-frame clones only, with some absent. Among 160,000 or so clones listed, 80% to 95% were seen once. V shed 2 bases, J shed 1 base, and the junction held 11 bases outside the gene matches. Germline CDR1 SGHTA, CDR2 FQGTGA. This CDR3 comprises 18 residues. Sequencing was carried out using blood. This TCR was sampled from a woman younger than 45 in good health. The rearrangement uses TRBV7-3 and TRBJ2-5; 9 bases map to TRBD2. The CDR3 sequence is CASSLGNPAGGLQETQYF. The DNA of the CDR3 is TGTGCCAGCAGCTTAGGGAATCCAGCGGGGGGACTCCAAGAGACCCAGTACTTC.